These T cell receptor beta chains were read from a single sample in a study of vaccination and CD4 T cells after COVID-19. Their recognized antigens are unknown. One entry per CDR3 protein, called by TCRdb with MiXCR from the PCR reads. The sample consists of approximately 16,000 distinct CDR3 sequences, approximately 29% of them appearing once. Sequences were obtained from cultured CD4+ T cells from blood. These receptors all come from a human donor with COVID-19. Each CDR3 is given with its conserved first and last residue. D genes are given only for firm matches. Size is omitted from some rows. Given values are once, few, many or a class for expanded clones.

v_gene	d_gene	j_gene	len	abundance	CDR3nt	CDR3aa
TRBV28	.	TRBJ1-1	10	.	TGTGCCTATAGGCCATCTGAAGCTTTCTTT	CAYRPSEAFF
TRBV28	.	TRBJ2-3	10	few	TGTGCCAGTGCCGGGGGTACGCAGTATTTT	CASAGGTQYF
TRBV6-1	.	TRBJ2-7	13	few	TGTGCCAGCAGTGCCCAAGTAGCGGTCGAGCAGTACTTC	CASSAQVAVEQYF
TRBV2	TRBD1	TRBJ1-1	14	.	TGTGCCAGCAGGGGGACAGGGGGGTACACTGAAGCTTTCTTT	CASRGTGGYTEAFF
TRBV7-2	TRBD1	TRBJ2-1	15	few	TGTGCCAGCAGTAAACGGGACAGGGAATACAATGAGCAGTTCTTC	CASSKRDREYNEQFF
TRBV6-2/TRBV6-3	.	TRBJ1-5	13	.	TGTGCCAGCAGTTATGGGGGAAATCAGCCCCAGCATTTT	CASSYGGNQPQHF
TRBV30	TRBD2	TRBJ2-3	15	few	TGTGCCTGGAGTGGGGCGGGGGGGCACTCAGATACGCAGTATTTT	CAWSGAGGHSDTQYF
TRBV27	.	TRBJ1-3	13	few	TGTGCCAGCAGTTTGATCTCTGGAAACACCATATATTTT	CASSLISGNTIYF
TRBV20-1	.	TRBJ1-5	14	.	TGCTGTGCGCCGGTGGGGACTTTTTCTCAGCCCCAGCATTTT	CCAPVGTFSQPQHF
TRBV6-1	.	TRBJ1-6	17	.	TGTGCCTGCACCACCCGGAGGGGGGCAAACTATAATTCACCCCTCCACTTT	CACTTRRGANYNSPLHF
TRBV2	.	TRBJ2-1	13	.	TGTGCCAGCATGTCACGTGGGTTTAATGAGCAGTTCTTC	CASMSRGFNEQFF
TRBV20-1	.	TRBJ2-3	16	few	TGCAGTGCTAGAGATGATACTATACAGAGCACAGATACGCAGTATTTT	CSARDDTIQSTDTQYF
TRBV6-1	.	TRBJ1-2	14	few	TGTGCCAGCAGTGAAGTTGGGGGAAGCTATGGCTACACCTTC	CASSEVGGSYGYTF
TRBV6-1	TRBD2	TRBJ2-5	16	few	TGTGCCAGCACCCAAACCACTAGCGGGGTTAAAGAGACCCAGTACTTC	CASTQTTSGVKETQYF
TRBV29-1	.	TRBJ1-1	11	.	TGCAGCGTTGTACCCCAGGGTGAAGCTTTCTTT	CSVVPQGEAFF
TRBV2	TRBD1	TRBJ1-5	14	few	TGTGCCAGCGGCCCGGACAGGAATAATCAGCCCCAGCATTTT	CASGPDRNNQPQHF
TRBV20-1	TRBD1	TRBJ2-3	16	.	TGCGGTGCTAACGACCGACAGGGTTCTCTTTTGGATACGCAGTATTTT	CGANDRQGSLLDTQYF
TRBV7-9	TRBD2	TRBJ2-3	15	few	TGTGCCAGCAGTTCCGGGACTACAACAGGAGATACGCAGTATTTT	CASSSGTTTGDTQYF
TRBV19	TRBD1	TRBJ2-1	15	few	TGTGCCAGTAGTGTTCTAACAGGGGGCTACAATGAGCAGTTCTTC	CASSVLTGGYNEQFF
TRBV27	TRBD1	TRBJ2-2	17	.	TGTGCCAGCAGCCAGGGACAGGGTTTCGCGAACACCGGGGAGCTGTTTTTT	CASSQGQGFANTGELFF
TRBV6-5	.	TRBJ1-6	14	few	TGTGCCAGCAGTTGGGACGGAGGAGATTCACCCCTCCACTTT	CASSWDGGDSPLHF
TRBV20-1	.	TRBJ1-2	16	.	TGCAGTGCTAGAGATCACCCTAGACCGGTGAACTATGGCTACACCTTC	CSARDHPRPVNYGYTF
TRBV12-3/TRBV12-4	.	TRBJ1-5	14	few	TGTGCCAGCAGTGGCTCTCAGGCGTCCTGGCCCCAGCATTTT	CASSGSQASWPQHF
TRBV6-5	TRBD1	TRBJ2-7	16	few	TGTGCCAGCAGTTACTCGACAGGGTACCCCTCCTACGAGCAGTACTTC	CASSYSTGYPSYEQYF
TRBV7-2	.	TRBJ1-1	14	.	TGTGCCAGCAGCTTCGGGGGGAGGAACACTGAAGCTTTCTTT	CASSFGGRNTEAFF
TRBV12-3/TRBV12-4	.	TRBJ2-5	12	few	TGTGCCAGCAGTTTGGATGGGGAGACCCAGTACTTC	CASSLDGETQYF
TRBV27	.	TRBJ1-5	15	.	TGTGCCAGCAGTTTTAGACAAGGCAACAATCAGCCCCAGCATTTT	CASSFRQGNNQPQHF
TRBV19	TRBD2	TRBJ2-2	15	few	TGTGCCAGTATACCGCCGGGACTAGGGCCCGGGGAGCTGTTTTTT	CASIPPGLGPGELFF
TRBV2	TRBD1	TRBJ2-3	16	few	TGTGCCAGCAGTGAACGAGGCAGGGGGCAAGGATTTACGCAGTATTTT	CASSERGRGQGFTQYF
TRBV6-5	.	TRBJ1-2	16	.	TGTGCCAGCAGTTACTCGTCGGCAGGGAGGCCCTATGGCTACACCTTC	CASSYSSAGRPYGYTF
TRBV18	.	TRBJ2-5	14	few	TGTGCCAGCTCACGCATCCCAGACCAAGAGACCCAGTACTTC	CASSRIPDQETQYF
TRBV2	TRBD2	TRBJ2-3	15	few	TGTGCCAGCAGGTCAGCTAGCGGGGGGGCTGATACGCAGTATTTT	CASRSASGGADTQYF
TRBV10-3	.	TRBJ1-1	13	few	TGTGCCATCAAGACCGACAGAGACACTGAAGCTTTCTTT	CAIKTDRDTEAFF
TRBV6-2/TRBV6-3	.	TRBJ1-5	17	.	TGTGCCAGCAGTTACTCTATGACAGCTTGGGCTAATCGGCCCCAGCATTTT	CASSYSMTAWANRPQHF
TRBV10-2	TRBD2	TRBJ2-1	14	.	TGCGCCACACGACTAGCGGGGACCCAGTCTGAGCAGTTCTTC	CATRLAGTQSEQFF
TRBV19	TRBD1	TRBJ1-4	18	few	TGTGCCAGTAGTGGAGGGACAGGGATATCTACAACTAATGAAAAACTGTTTTTT	CASSGGTGISTTNEKLFF
TRBV5-6	.	TRBJ1-2	13	few	TGTGCCAGCAGGATTACAGAGAACTATGGCTACACCTTC	CASRITENYGYTF
TRBV4-1	TRBD2	TRBJ2-2	16	.	TGCGCCAGCAGCCGCAGCGGGGGGCAGAACACCGGGGAGCTGTTTTTT	CASSRSGGQNTGELFF
TRBV20-1	.	TRBJ2-1	14	.	TGCAGTGCGCCAACGGGGGTATCCTACAATGAGCAGTTCTTC	CSAPTGVSYNEQFF
TRBV6-2/TRBV6-3	TRBD1	TRBJ2-1	14	.	TGTGCCAGCAGTCGACAGGGAATTTGGAATGAGCAGTTCTTC	CASSRQGIWNEQFF
TRBV11-1	TRBD1	TRBJ1-1	15	few	TGTGCCAGCAGCTCACCGGGACAGGGGAACACTGAAGCTTTCTTT	CASSSPGQGNTEAFF
TRBV2	.	TRBJ2-5	15	few	TGTGCCAGCAGTGTCCGAAACGGACCGTACGAGACCCAGTACTTC	CASSVRNGPYETQYF
TRBV21-1	.	TRBJ1-1	13	medium-sized	TGTGCCAGCAGCAAAGGAGGGACAGATGAAGCTTTCTTT	CASSKGGTDEAFF
TRBV5-1	.	TRBJ1-1	15	medium-sized	TGCGCCAGCAGCTTGTTAGGACAGTCGAACACTGAAGCTTTCTTT	CASSLLGQSNTEAFF
TRBV30	TRBD1	TRBJ1-3	18	.	TGTGCCTGGAGTGTACGGGGCAGGGGGAATGTAATTGGAAACACCATATATTTT	CAWSVRGRGNVIGNTIYF
TRBV5-8	.	TRBJ2-6	17	.	TGTGCCAGCAGCTTGGTCGGAAAGGGCTCTGGGGCCAACGTCCTGACTTTC	CASSLVGKGSGANVLTF
TRBV7-2	.	TRBJ2-3	15	.	TGTGCCAGCAGCTTAGTTAGCGGCGGCACAGATACGCAGTATTTT	CASSLVSGGTDTQYF
TRBV28	TRBD1	TRBJ1-2	15	medium-sized	TGTGCCAGCAGATCCGGGACAGCGCAACAAGGTGGCTACACCTTC	CASRSGTAQQGGYTF
TRBV21-1	.	TRBJ2-7	18	.	TGTGCCAGCAGCAATGCCCCCAGGGGTAGCGGGGTCGCGAACGAGCAGTACTTC	CASSNAPRGSGVANEQYF
TRBV27	.	TRBJ2-7	13	.	TGTGCCAGCAGTAGGACGGACTCCTACGAGCAGTGCTTC	CASSRTDSYEQCF
TRBV20-1	.	TRBJ2-7	14	.	TGCAGTGCTAGAGGGACTCACGGATACTACGAGCAGTACTTC	CSARGTHGYYEQYF
TRBV15	.	TRBJ2-1	14	.	TGTGCCACCAGCAGAGACCGGGTGCTGTCTGAGCAGTTCTTC	CATSRDRVLSEQFF
TRBV20-1	.	TRBJ1-2	15	.	TGCAGTGCTAGAGATGTGAAGGGCCCAGTCTACGGCTACACCTTC	CSARDVKGPVYGYTF
TRBV7-7	.	TRBJ2-5	16	.	TGTGCTAGCAGCAGGGGCACCGCCCGCAGCCAAGAGACCCAGTACTTC	CASSRGTARSQETQYF
TRBV7-3	.	TRBJ2-2	13	.	TGTGCCAGCAGCTCAAGAAACACCGGGGAGCTGTTTTTT	CASSSRNTGELFF
TRBV12-3/TRBV12-4	.	TRBJ2-7	13	.	TGTGCCAGCAGTTTAGTGGAAGGCTACGAGCAGTACTTC	CASSLVEGYEQYF
TRBV7-9	TRBD2	TRBJ2-5	18	.	TGTGCCAGCAGCTTAGCGGAGACTAGCGGGGCTTTGGGAGAGACCCAGTACTTC	CASSLAETSGALGETQYF